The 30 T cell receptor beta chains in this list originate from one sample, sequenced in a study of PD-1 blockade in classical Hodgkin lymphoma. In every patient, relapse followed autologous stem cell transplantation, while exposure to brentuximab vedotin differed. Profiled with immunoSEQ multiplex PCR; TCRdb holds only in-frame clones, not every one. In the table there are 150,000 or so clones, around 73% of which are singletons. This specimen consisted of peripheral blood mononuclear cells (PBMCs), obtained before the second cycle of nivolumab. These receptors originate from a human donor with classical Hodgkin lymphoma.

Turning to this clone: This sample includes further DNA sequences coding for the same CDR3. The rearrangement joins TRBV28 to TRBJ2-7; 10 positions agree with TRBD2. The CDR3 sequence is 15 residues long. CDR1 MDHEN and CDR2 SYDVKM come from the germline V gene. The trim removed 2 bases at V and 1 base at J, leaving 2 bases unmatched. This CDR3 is CASSLGLAVSYEQYF. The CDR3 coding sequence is TGTGCCAGCAGTTTAGGACTAGCGGTTTCCTACGAGCAGTACTTC.

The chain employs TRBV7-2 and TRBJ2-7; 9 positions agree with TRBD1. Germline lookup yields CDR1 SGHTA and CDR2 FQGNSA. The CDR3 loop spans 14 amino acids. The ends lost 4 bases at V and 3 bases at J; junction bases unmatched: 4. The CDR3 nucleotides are TGTGCCAGCAGCTGGGGGACAGGGATCTACGAGCAGTACTTC. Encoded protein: CASSWGTGIYEQYF.

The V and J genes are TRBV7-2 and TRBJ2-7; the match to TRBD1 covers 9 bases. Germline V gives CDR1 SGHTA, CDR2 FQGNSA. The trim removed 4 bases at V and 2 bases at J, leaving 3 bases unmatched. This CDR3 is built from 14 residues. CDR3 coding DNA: TGTGCCAGCAGCTCGGACAGGGGAACCTACGAGCAGTACTTC. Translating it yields CASSSDRGTYEQYF.

The CDR3 sequence: CASSENPYSTSTDTQYF. In DNA, the CDR3 is TGTGCCAGCAGCGAAAACCCCTATAGTACTAGCACAGATACGCAGTATTTT. The V gene is TRBV9, the J gene TRBJ2-3; no firm D call. V lost 3 bases to trimming and J lost 0 bases, with 17 bases between them. The CDR3 extends over 17 amino acids. Per the germline V gene, CDR1 is SGDLS and CDR2 is YYNGEE. The full variable domain, rest sourced from reference TRBV9 and TRBJ2-3, is DSGVTQTPKHLITATGQRVTLRCSPRSGDLSVYWYQQSLDQGLQFLIQYYNGEERAKGNILERFSAQQFPDLHSELNLSSLELGDSALYFCASSENPYSTSTDTQYFGPGTRLTVL.

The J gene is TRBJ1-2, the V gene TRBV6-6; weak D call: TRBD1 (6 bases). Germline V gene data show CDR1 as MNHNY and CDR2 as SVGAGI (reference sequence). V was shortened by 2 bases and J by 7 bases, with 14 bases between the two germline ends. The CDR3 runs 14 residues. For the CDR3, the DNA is TGTGCCAGCAGTTACCTCTGGGGGGCTGGTGGCTACACCTTC. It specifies CASSYLWGAGGYTF.

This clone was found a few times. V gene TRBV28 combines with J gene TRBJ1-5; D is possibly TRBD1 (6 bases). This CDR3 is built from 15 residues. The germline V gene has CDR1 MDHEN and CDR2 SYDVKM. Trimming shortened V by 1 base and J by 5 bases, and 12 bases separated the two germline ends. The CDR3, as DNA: TGTGCCAGCAGTTTATCGGGGACAAATTATCAGCCCCAGCATTTT. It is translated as CASSLSGTNYQPQHF.

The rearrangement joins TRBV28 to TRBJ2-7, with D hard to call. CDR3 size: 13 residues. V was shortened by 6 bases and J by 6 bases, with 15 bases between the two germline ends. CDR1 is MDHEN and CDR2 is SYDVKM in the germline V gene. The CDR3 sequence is CASSLTHSSEQYF. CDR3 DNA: TGTGCCAGCAGCCTCACCCATAGTAGCGAGCAGTACTTC.

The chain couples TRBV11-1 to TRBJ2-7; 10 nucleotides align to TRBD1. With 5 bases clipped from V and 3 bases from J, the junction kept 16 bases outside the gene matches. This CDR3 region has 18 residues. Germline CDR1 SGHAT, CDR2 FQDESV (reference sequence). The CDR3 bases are TGTGCCAGCAGCCCAACTAGGACGGGACAGGGGTACCTCTACGAGCAGTACTTC. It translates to CASSPTRTGQGYLYEQYF.

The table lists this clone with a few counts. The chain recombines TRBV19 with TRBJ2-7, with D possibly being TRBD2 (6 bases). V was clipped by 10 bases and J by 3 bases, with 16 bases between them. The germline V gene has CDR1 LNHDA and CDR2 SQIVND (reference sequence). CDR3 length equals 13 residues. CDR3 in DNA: TGTGCCACCCGGAGGGGTCCACTCTACGAGCAGTACTTC. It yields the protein CATRRGPLYEQYF.

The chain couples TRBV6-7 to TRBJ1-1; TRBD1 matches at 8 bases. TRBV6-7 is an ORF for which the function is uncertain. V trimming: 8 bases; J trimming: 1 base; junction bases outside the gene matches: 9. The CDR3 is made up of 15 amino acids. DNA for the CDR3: TGTGCCAGCCAGACAGGGGCGAAACCGAACACTGAAGCTTTCTTT. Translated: CASQTGAKPNTEAFF.

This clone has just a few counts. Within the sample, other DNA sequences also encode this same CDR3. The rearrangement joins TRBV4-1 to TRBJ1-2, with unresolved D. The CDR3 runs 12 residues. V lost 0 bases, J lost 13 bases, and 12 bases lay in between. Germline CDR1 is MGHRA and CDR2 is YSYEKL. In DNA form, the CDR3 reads TGCGCCAGCAGCCAAGACTGGGCGGACCTCACCTTC. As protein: CASSQDWADLTF.

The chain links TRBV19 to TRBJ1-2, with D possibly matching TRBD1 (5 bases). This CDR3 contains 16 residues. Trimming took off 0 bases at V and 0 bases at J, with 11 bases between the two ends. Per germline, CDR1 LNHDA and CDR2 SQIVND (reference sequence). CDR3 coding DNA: TGTGCCAGTAGTATAGACGGCCAGGGAGCTAACTATGGCTACACCTTC. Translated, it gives CASSIDGQGANYGYTF.

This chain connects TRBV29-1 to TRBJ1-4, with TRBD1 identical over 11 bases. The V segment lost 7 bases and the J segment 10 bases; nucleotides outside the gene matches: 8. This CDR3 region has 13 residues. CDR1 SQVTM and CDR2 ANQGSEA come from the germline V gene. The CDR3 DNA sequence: TGCAGCGCCAGGACAGGGGGCCAAGGAAAACTGTTTTTT. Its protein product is CSARTGGQGKLFF.

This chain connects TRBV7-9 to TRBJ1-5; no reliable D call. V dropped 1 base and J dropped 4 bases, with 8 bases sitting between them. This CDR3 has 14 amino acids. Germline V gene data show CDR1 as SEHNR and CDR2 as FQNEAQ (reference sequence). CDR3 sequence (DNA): TGTGCCAGCAGCTTAGTCGGGGTTAATCAGCCCCAGCATTTT. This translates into CASSLVGVNQPQHF.

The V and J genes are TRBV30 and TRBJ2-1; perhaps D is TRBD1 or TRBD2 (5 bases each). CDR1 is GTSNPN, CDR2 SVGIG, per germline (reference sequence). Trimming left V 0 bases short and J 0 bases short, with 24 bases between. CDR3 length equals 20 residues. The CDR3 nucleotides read TGTGCCTGGAGTGTCAGAGGAGGTCAGGGAATTGTAAGCTCCTACAATGAGCAGTTCTTC. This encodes CAWSVRGGQGIVSSYNEQFF.

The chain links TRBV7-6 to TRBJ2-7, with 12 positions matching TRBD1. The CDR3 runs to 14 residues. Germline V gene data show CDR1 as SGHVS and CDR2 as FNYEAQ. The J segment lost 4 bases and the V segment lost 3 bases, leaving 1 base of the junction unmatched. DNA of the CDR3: TGTGCCAGCAGCTTGGGACAGGGGGCTTACGAGCAGTACTTC. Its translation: CASSLGQGAYEQYF.

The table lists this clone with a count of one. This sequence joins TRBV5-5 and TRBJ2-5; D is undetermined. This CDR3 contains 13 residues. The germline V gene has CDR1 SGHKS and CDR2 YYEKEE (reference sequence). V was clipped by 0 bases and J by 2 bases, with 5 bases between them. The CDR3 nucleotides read TGTGCCAGCAGCTTGGTACAGCAAGAGACCCAGTACTTC. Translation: CASSLVQQETQYF.

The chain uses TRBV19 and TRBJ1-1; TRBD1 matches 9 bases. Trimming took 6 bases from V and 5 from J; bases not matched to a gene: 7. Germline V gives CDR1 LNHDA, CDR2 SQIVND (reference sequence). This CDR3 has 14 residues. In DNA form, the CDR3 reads TGTGCCAGTAGCCTGGACAGGGGAGGTACTGAAGCTTTCTTT. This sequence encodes CASSLDRGGTEAFF.

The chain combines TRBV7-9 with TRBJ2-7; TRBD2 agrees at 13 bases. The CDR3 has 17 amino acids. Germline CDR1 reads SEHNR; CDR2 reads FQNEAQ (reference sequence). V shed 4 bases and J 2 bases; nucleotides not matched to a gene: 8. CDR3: CASSSGTSGVRAYEQYF. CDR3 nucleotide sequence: TGTGCCAGCAGCTCCGGGACTAGCGGGGTTCGGGCCTACGAGCAGTACTTC. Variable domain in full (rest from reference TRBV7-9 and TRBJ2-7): DTGVSQNPRHKITKRGQNVTFRCDPISEHNRLYWYRQTLGQGPEFLTYFQNEAQLEKSRLLSDRFSAERPKGSFSTLEIQRTEQGDSAMYLCASSSGTSGVRAYEQYFGPGTRLTVT.

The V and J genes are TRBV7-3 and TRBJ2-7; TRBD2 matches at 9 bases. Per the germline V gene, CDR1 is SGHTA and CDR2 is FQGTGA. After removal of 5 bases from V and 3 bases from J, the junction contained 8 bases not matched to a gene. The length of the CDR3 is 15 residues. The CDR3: CASSLGAGGIYEQYF. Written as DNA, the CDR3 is TGTGCCAGCAGCCTAGGGGCGGGAGGGATCTACGAGCAGTACTTC.

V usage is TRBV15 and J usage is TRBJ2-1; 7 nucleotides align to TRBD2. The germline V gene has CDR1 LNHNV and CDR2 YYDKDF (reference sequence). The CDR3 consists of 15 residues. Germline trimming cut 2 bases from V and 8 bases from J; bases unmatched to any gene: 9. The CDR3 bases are TGTGCCACCAGCAGACCGCTCGGGAGGAGCCATGAGCAGTTCTTC. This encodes CATSRPLGRSHEQFF.

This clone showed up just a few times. The CDR3 nucleotides are TGTGCCAGCAGTTACTCAGGGACAACGTACACCTTC. This codes for CASSYSGTTYTF. The chain joins TRBV6-5 to TRBJ1-2; D is possibly TRBD1 (6 bases). Trimming removed 0 bases at V and 11 bases at J, with 10 bases between. Germline-derived CDR1 and CDR2 are MNHEY and SVGAGI. The CDR3 length is 12 residues.

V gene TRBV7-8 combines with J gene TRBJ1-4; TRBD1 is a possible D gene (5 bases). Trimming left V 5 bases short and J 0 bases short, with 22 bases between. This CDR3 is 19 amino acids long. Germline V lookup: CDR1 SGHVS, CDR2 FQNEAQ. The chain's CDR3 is CASSRFRVLAPATNEKLFF. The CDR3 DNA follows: TGTGCCAGCAGCCGTTTCAGGGTTCTCGCCCCCGCAACTAATGAAAAACTGTTTTTT.

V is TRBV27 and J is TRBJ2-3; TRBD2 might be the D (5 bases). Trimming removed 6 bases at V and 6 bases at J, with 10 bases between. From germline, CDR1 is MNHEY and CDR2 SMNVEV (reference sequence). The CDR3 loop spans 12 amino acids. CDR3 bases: TGTGCCAGCAGCCCCACGGGGGATACGCAGTATTTT. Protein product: CASSPTGDTQYF.

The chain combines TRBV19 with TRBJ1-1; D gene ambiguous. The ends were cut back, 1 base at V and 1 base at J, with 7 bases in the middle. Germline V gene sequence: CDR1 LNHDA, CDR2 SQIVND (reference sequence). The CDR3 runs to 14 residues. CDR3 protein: CASSIGKANTEAFF. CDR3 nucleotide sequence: TGTGCCAGTAGTATAGGTAAGGCGAACACTGAAGCTTTCTTT.

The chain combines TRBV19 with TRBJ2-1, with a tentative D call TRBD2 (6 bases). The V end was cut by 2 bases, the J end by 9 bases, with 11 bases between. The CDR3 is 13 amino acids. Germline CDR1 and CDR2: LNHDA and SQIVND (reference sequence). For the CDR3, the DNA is TGTGCCAGTAGTATATCACTAGCAATTGAGCAGTTCTTC. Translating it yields CASSISLAIEQFF. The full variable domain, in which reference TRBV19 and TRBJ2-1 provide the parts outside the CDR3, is DGGITQSPKYLFRKEGQNVTLSCEQNLNHDAMYWYRQDPGQGLRLIYYSQIVNDFQKGDIAEGYSVSREKKESFPLTVTSAQKNPTAFYLCASSISLAIEQFFGPGTRLTVL.

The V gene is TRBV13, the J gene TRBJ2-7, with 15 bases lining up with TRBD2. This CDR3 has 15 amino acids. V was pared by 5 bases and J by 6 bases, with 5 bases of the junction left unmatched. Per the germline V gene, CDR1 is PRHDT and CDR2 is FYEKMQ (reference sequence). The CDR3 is CASSQGTSGRTEQYF. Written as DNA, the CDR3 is TGTGCCAGCAGCCAAGGGACTAGCGGGAGGACCGAGCAGTACTTC.

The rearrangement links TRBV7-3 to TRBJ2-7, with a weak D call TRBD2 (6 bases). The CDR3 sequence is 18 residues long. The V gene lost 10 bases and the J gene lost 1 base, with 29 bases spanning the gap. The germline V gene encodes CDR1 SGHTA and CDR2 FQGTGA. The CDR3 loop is CANKWSTPGLALSYEQYF. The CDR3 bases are TGTGCCAACAAGTGGTCGACTCCCGGTCTAGCGCTATCCTACGAGCAGTACTTC.

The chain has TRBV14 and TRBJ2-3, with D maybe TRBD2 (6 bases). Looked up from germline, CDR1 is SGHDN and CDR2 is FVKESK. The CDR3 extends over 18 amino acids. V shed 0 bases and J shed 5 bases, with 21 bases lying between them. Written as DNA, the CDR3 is TGTGCCAGCAGCCAAGAGGTTGCTGCGGGATGGTGGTTAGATACGCAGTATTTT. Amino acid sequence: CASSQEVAAGWWLDTQYF.

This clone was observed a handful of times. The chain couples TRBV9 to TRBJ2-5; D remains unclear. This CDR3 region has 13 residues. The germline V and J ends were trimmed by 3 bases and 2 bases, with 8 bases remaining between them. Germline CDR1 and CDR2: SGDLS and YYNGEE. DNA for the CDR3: TGTGCCAGCAGCGCACAATTACAAGAGACCCAGTACTTC. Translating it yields CASSAQLQETQYF.